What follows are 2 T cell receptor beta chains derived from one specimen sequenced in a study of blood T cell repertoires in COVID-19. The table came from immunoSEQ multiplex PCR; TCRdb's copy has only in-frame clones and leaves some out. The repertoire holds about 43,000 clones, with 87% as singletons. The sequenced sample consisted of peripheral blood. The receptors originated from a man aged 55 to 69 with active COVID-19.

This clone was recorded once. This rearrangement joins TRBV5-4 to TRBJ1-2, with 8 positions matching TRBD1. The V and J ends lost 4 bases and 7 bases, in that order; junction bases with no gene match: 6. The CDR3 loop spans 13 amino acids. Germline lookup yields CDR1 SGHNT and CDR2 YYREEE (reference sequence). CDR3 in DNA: TGTGCCAGCAGCCCGGACAGGGAAGCTGGCTACACCTTC. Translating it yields CASSPDREAGYTF.

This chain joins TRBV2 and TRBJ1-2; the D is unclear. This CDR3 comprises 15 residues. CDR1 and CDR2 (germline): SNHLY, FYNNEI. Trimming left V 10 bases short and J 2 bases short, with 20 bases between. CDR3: CATLLWGGINYGYTF. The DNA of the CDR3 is TGTGCCACCCTTCTCTGGGGAGGGATAAACTATGGCTACACCTTC.